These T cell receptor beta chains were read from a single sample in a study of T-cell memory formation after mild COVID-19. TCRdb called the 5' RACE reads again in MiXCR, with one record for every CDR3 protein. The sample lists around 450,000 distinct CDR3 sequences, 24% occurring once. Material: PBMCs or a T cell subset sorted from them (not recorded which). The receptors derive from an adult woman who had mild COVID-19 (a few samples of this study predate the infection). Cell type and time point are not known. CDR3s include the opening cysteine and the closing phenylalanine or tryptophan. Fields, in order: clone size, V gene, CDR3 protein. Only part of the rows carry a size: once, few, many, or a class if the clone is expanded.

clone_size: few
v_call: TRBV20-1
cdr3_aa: CSANAGTGLTGELFF

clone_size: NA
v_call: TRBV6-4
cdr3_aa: CASSDGTGVLSTDTQYF

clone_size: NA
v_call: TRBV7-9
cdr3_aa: CASSFRSLEGYTF

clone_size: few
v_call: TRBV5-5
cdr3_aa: CASTLSPGDTEAFF

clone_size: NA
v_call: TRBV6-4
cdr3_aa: CASSGLLASPETQYF

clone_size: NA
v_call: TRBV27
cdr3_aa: CASSGAGIGYTF

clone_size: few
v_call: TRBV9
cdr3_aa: CASSGADYNEQFF

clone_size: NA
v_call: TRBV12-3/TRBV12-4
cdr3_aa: CASSSPGRRGTYEQYF

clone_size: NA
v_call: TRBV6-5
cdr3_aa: CASSFRITLYEQYF

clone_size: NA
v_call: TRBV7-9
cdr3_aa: CASSFGPGLAGLEQYF

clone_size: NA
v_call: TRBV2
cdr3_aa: CASSESQWTGAEDTQYF

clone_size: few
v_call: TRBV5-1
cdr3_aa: CASSSGQPKETQYF

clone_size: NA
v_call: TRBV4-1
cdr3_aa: CASSQDHTETQYF

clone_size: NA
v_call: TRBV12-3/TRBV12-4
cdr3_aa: CASSLDSMREQYF

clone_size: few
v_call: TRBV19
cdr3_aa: CASRRDGTGGANVLTF

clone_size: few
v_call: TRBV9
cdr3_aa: CASSRRQVYNEQFF

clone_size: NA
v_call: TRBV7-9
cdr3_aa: CASSPPASSGASYNEQFF

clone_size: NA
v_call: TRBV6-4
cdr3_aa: CASSGQYSYEQYF

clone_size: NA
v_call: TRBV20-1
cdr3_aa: CSAGGLGSAFF

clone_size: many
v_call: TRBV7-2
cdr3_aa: CASSFQGGQPQHF

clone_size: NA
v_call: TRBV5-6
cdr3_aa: CASSLRLATDTQYF

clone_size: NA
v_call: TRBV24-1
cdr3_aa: CATSDLRTSVSEQFF

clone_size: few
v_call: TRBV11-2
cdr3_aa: CASSLVGRTTYEQYF

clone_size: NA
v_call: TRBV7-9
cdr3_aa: CASSLAGGVSGRAYNEQFF

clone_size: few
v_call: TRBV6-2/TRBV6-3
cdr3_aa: CASSSQVYEQYF

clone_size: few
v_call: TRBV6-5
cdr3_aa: CASSYSTDSTGELFF

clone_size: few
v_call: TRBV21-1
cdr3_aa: CASSKAGRFQETQYF

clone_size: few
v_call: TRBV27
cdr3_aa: CASSLSWGATYEQYF

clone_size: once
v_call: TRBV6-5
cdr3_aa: CASSYVGENGENIQYF

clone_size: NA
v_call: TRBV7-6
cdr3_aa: CASSPMTGPDTEAFF

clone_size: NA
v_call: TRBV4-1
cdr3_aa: CASSHPSGSEQFF

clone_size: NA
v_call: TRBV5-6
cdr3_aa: CASSPPLLAHEQYF

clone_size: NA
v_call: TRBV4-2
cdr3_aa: CASSRNTQGNEQFF

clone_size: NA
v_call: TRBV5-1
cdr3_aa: CASSRSQGYNEQFF

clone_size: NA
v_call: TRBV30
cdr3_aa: CAWRRGGTDTQYF

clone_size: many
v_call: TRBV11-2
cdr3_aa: CASSSRGGGRPSLETQYF

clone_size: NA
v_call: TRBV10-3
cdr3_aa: CAISERQGMNTEAFF

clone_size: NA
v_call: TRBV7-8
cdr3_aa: CASSFIGYTDTQYF

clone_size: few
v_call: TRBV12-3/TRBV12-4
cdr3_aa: CASSLPRQGAYEQYF

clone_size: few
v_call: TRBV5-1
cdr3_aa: CASSLVGDGEAFF

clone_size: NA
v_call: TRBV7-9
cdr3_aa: CASSRPGRYNEQFF

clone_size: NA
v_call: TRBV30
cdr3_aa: CAWSAPHRRTGELFF

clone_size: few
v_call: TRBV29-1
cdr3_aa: CSVEERGGTEAFF

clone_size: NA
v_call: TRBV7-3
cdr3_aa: CASSFSGRVTDTQYF

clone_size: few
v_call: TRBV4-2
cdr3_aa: CASSPRDPGTDTQYF

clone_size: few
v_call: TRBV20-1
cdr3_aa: CSARQGKETQYF

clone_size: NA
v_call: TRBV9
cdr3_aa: CASSVASGGADEQFF

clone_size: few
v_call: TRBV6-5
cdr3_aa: CASSQGPSGYTF

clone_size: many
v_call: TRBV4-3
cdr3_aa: CASSPGTSGFVLTTDTQYF

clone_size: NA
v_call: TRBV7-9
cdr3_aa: CASSLRQGQNNSPLHF

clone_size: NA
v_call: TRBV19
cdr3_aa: CASSIRGVNTQYF

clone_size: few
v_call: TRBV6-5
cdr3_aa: CASSYSHGKTQYF

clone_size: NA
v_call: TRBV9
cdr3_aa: CASSPIGGQTNSPLHF

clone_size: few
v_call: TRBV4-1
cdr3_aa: CASSQESGLAGGVDTDTQYF

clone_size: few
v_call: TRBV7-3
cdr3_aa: CASSPGGGSPLHF

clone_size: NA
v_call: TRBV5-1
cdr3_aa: CASSLSGTAVYGYTF

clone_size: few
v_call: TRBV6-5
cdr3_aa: CASSYSQDYEQYF

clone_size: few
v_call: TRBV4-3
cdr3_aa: CASSQDLRNEQFF

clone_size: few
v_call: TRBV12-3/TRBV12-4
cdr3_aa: CASSLAIPAGASYEQYF